Each of the 18 T cell receptor beta chains below was sequenced from the same sample in a study of cytomegalovirus exposure and HLA in healthy donors. The PCR contained 60 Vbeta and 13 Jbeta primers. TCRdb's copy holds only in-frame clones and misses some; the assay was immunoSEQ multiplex PCR. The table lists approximately 140,000 clones, roughly 80% of them singletons. Sequenced sample: PBMCs. The receptors shown here come from a young man in good health and CMV-seronegative.

The chain links TRBV5-8 to TRBJ1-3, with D unresolved. V lost 1 base to trimming and J lost 0 bases, with 11 bases between them. The CDR3 loop spans 16 amino acids. Germline loops: CDR1 SGHTS, CDR2 YDEGEE. Here the CDR3 reads CASSLFGVDSGNTIYF. The CDR3 bases are TGTGCCAGCAGCTTGTTTGGTGTAGACTCTGGAAACACCATATATTTT.

This chain connects TRBV4-1 to TRBJ1-5; D may be TRBD1 (6 bases). This CDR3 has 15 residues. Trimming left V 0 bases short and J 3 bases short, with 9 bases between. Per germline, CDR1 MGHRA and CDR2 YSYEKL. CDR3 protein: CASSQDYRDNQPQHF. CDR3 in DNA: TGCGCCAGCAGCCAAGACTACAGGGACAATCAGCCCCAGCATTTT.

The V gene is TRBV30, the J gene TRBJ2-3; 16 positions match TRBD2. Germline CDR1 and CDR2: GTSNPN and SVGIG (reference sequence). J lost 4 bases, V lost 5 bases, and 6 bases had no gene match. This CDR3 is 16 amino acids long. The CDR3 here is CAWAGGLAGGADTQYF. DNA of the CDR3: TGTGCCTGGGCGGGGGGACTAGCGGGGGGGGCAGATACGCAGTATTTT.

The chain joins TRBV7-8 to TRBJ1-2; the match to TRBD1 covers 11 bases. V was clipped by 7 bases and J by 7 bases; unmatched bases: 14. This CDR3 has 16 residues. Germline CDR1 SGHVS, CDR2 FQNEAQ. The chain's CDR3 is CASTLAGTGGLGGYTF. The CDR3 bases are TGTGCCAGCACCCTCGCCGGGACAGGGGGACTCGGTGGCTACACCTTC.

V gene TRBV9 combines with J gene TRBJ1-2; 9 nucleotides match TRBD1. This CDR3 comprises 15 residues. The V and J ends lost 4 bases and 3 bases, in that order; junction bases with no gene match: 7. From germline, CDR1 is SGDLS and CDR2 YYNGEE. The CDR3 sequence: CASSTATGGYYGYTF. The DNA of the CDR3 is TGTGCCAGCAGCACCGCGACAGGGGGGTACTATGGCTACACCTTC.

The V gene is TRBV5-1, the J gene TRBJ2-1; D remains ambiguous. V was trimmed by 2 bases and J by 6 bases, leaving 6 bases between them. The CDR3 length is 12 residues. Germline loops: CDR1 SGHRS, CDR2 YFSETQ. CDR3 bases: TGCGCCAGCAGCTTACCTAGCAATGAGCAGTTCTTC. Translation: CASSLPSNEQFF.

The CDR3 nucleotides read TGCGCCAGCAGCCAAGGACAGGGGGCAGGAGAGACCCAGTACTTC. This gives the protein CASSQGQGAGETQYF. The V and J genes are TRBV5-1 and TRBJ2-5; 11 nucleotides line up with TRBD1. With V trimmed by 4 bases and J by 4 bases, 6 bases remained unmatched. The germline V gene has CDR1 SGHRS and CDR2 YFSETQ. The CDR3 extends over 15 amino acids.

The chain uses TRBV7-9 and TRBJ2-2, with D possibly TRBD2 on 5 matching bases. Germline lookup yields CDR1 SEHNR and CDR2 FQNEAQ (reference sequence). The V end was cut by 2 bases, the J end by 10 bases, with 14 bases between. This CDR3 comprises 14 residues. The CDR3 region has the DNA TGTGCCAGCAGCTTAAGCGGCGGAAATGAGGAGCTGTTTTTT. This codes for CASSLSGGNEELFF.

Regarding this clone: One junction end disagrees with the germline gene, perhaps due to a read error. The DNA for the CDR3 is TGTGCAAGTAGTGGCGGGTGGGGAGGGAACACTGAAGCTTTCTTT. This gives the protein CASSGGWGGNTEAFF. The chain is built from TRBV19 and TRBJ1-1, with unresolved D. This CDR3 has 15 residues. In germline, CDR1 is LNHDA, CDR2 SQIVND (reference sequence). The full variable domain, its missing parts supplied by reference TRBV19 and TRBJ1-1, is DGGITQSPKYLFRKEGQNVTLSCEQNLNHDAMYWYRQDPGQGLRLIYYSQIVNDFQKGDIAEGYSVSREKKESFPLTVTSAQKNPTAFYLCASSGGWGGNTEAFFGQGTRLTVV.

The V gene is TRBV15, the J gene TRBJ1-5; tentatively, D is TRBD1 (6 bases). CDR1 and CDR2 from the germline V gene are LNHNV and YYDKDF (reference sequence). This CDR3 has 18 amino acids. V was cut by 0 bases and J by 2 bases, with 17 bases left in between. The CDR3 sequence is CATSRDWGGLGGNQPQHF. The CDR3 DNA sequence: TGTGCCACCAGCAGAGATTGGGGGGGGCTCGGTGGCAATCAGCCCCAGCATTTT.

The J gene is TRBJ2-3, the V gene TRBV7-9; a possible D gene is TRBD2 (6 bases). CDR1 and CDR2 from the germline V gene are SEHNR and FQNEAQ (reference sequence). V was shortened by 5 bases and J by 3 bases, with 15 bases between the two germline ends. The CDR3 is 15 amino acids. CDR3 bases: TGTGCCAGCAGCGTACAAGCGGGTCCGACAGATACGCAGTATTTT. The encoded protein is CASSVQAGPTDTQYF.

V usage is TRBV7-9 and J usage is TRBJ1-1; 9 positions agree with TRBD1. The junction had 9 bases not matched to a gene; V was cut back by 1 base and J by 6 bases. CDR3 length equals 16 residues. The V gene's germline CDR1 is SEHNR and CDR2 FQNEAQ (reference sequence). CDR3: CASSLVGDRVWAEAFF. Here the CDR3 DNA reads TGTGCCAGCAGCTTAGTAGGGGACAGGGTGTGGGCTGAAGCTTTCTTT. Together with reference TRBV7-9 and TRBJ1-1, the CDR3 gives the full variable domain: DTGVSQNPRHKITKRGQNVTFRCDPISEHNRLYWYRQTLGQGPEFLTYFQNEAQLEKSRLLSDRFSAERPKGSFSTLEIQRTEQGDSAMYLCASSLVGDRVWAEAFFGQGTRLTVV.

V gene TRBV18 combines with J gene TRBJ1-2, with 8 bases that match TRBD1. Germline-derived CDR1 and CDR2 are KGHSH and LQKENI. Germline trimming cut 5 bases from V and 2 bases from J; bases unmatched to any gene: 7. CDR3 length: 15 residues. The CDR3 bases are TGTGCCAGCTCAGCTCAGGGGGCCGAAAACTATGGCTACACCTTC. It specifies CASSAQGAENYGYTF.

V is TRBV7-8 and J is TRBJ1-1; 12 bases map to TRBD1. The CDR3 is made up of 16 amino acids. The trim removed 3 bases at V and 4 bases at J, leaving 6 bases unmatched. Per the germline V gene, CDR1 is SGHVS and CDR2 is FQNEAQ. The CDR3 region has the DNA TGTGCCAGCAGCTTCCCGGGACAGGGGGCCCTCACTGAAGCTTTCTTT. Protein sequence: CASSFPGQGALTEAFF.

The V and J genes are TRBV11-3 and TRBJ1-1; 8 nucleotides align to TRBD1. The CDR3 loop spans 14 amino acids. CDR1 and CDR2 (germline): SGHNT, YENEEA. V shed 5 bases and J 4 bases; nucleotides not matched to a gene: 6. The CDR3: CASSPTGGGTEAFF. CDR3 bases: TGTGCCAGCAGCCCTACAGGGGGAGGCACTGAAGCTTTCTTT.

This chain uses TRBV7-9 with TRBJ2-1; 8 bases are shared with TRBD1. The germline V gene encodes CDR1 SEHNR and CDR2 FQNEAQ (reference sequence). This CDR3 comprises 14 residues. Losses at the gene ends were 3 bases for V and 5 bases for J; bases not matched to a gene: 3. CDR3 sequence (DNA): TGTGCCAGCAGCTTCGGGACAGGAGACAATGAGCAGTTCTTC. Protein: CASSFGTGDNEQFF.

The V and J genes are TRBV5-4 and TRBJ2-5; TRBD1 is a possible D gene (5 bases). V was clipped by 4 bases and J by 1 base, with 14 bases between them. The V gene's germline CDR1 is SGHNT and CDR2 YYREEE (reference sequence). The CDR3 loop spans 15 amino acids. The CDR3: CASSPHADTQETQYF. Written as DNA, the CDR3 is TGTGCCAGCAGCCCTCACGCGGACACCCAAGAGACCCAGTACTTC.

This chain joins TRBV27 and TRBJ2-5; 10 nucleotides align to TRBD1. The V gene's germline CDR1 is MNHEY and CDR2 SMNVEV (reference sequence). The CDR3 is 16 residues long. The junction had 12 bases not matched to a gene; V was cut back by 6 bases and J by 5 bases. The CDR3 sequence: CASSRRRGQGVETQYF. In DNA, the CDR3 is TGTGCCAGCAGCCGTCGGCGCGGACAGGGGGTTGAGACCCAGTACTTC.